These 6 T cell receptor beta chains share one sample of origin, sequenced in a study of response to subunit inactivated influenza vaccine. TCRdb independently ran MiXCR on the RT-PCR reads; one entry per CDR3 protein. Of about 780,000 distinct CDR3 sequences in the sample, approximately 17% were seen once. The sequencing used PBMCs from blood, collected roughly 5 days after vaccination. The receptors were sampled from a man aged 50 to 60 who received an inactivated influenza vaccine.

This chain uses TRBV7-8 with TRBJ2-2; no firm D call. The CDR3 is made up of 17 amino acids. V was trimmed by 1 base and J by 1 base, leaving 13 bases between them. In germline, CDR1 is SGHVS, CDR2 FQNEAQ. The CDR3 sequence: CASSLERLPRNTGELFF. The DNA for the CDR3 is TGTGCCAGCAGCTTAGAAAGGCTACCACGGAACACCGGGGAGCTGTTTTTT.

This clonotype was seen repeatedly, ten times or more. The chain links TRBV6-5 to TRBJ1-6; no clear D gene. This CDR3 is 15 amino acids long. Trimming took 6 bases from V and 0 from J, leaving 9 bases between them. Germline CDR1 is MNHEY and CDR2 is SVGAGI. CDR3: CASSYRSSYNSPLHF. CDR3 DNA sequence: TGTGCCAGCAGCTATCGGAGCTCCTATAATTCACCCCTCCACTTT.

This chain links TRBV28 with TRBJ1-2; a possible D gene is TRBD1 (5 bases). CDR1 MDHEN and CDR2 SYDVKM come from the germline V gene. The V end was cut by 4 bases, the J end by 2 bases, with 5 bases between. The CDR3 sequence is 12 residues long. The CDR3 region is CASSWGNYGYTF. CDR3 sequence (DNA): TGTGCCAGCAGTTGGGGGAACTATGGCTACACCTTC.

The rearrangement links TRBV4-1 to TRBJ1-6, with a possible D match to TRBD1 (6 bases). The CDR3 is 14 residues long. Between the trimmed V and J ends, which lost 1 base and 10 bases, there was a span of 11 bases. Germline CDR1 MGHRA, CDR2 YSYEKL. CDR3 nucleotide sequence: TGCGCCAGCAGCCAAGTGGGGGGCCGGTCACCCCTCCACTTT. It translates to CASSQVGGRSPLHF.

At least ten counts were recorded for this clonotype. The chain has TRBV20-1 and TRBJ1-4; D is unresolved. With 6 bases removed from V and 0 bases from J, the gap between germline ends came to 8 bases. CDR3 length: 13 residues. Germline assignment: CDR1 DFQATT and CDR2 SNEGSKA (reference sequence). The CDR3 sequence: CSAPLATNEKLFF. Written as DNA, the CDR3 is TGCAGTGCCCCATTGGCAACTAATGAAAAACTGTTTTTT.

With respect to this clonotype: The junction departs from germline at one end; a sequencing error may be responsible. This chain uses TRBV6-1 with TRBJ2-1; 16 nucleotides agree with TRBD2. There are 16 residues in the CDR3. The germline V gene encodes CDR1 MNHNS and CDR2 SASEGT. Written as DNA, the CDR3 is TGTGCCAGCAGCCGGGGACTAGCGGGAGGGTACAATGAGCAGCTCTTC. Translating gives CASSRGLAGGYNEQLF.